The entry that follows covers one TCR beta chain sequence. Antigen: not known. This specimen belongs to a study of monozygotic twins with cystic fibrosis. General study points: Shared CDR3 numbers were not associated with age, concordance or severity. Low clonality (median around 0.0095) suggested a mostly naive repertoire. Nucleotide-identical clonotype sharing was significantly higher within monozygotic CF twin pairs than between unrelated CF individuals.

V gave up 8 bases and J gave up 2 bases, with 10 bases separating them. The CDR3 extends over 12 amino acids. The germline gives CDR1 MNHEY, CDR2 SMNVEV (reference sequence). Libraries were prepared by immunoSEQ multiplex PCR; TCRdb keeps only in-frame clonotypes and omits some of them. Counted here are tens of thousands of clones, 95% to 97% occurring once; the ten biggest clones make up 2.7%. The origin of this receptor is a girl aged 2-10 years with cystic fibrosis. Sequenced: blood. The chain carries TRBV27 and TRBJ2-7; possibly TRBD1 for D (6 bases). CDR3 bases: TGTGCCAGCCTGGACAGAGCCTACGAGCAGTACTTC. Encoded protein: CASLDRAYEQYF.